This T cell receptor beta chain was documented in a study of blood T cell repertoires in COVID-19. Profiling relied on immunoSEQ multiplex PCR, and the TCRdb table lists in-frame clones only, not all of them. The sample gives about 220,000 clones, around 88% of which show up once; about 15% is in the top ten. V lost 1 base and J lost 4, with 20 bases in between. The CDR3 spans 16 residues. The germline V gene has CDR1 GTSNPN and CDR2 SVGIG (reference sequence). The TCR sequence derives from a woman aged 45-60 years with acute COVID-19. The specimen sequenced was PBMCs or T cells enriched from blood (not recorded which). The V gene is TRBV30, the J gene TRBJ2-7; a possible D gene is TRBD1 (6 bases). As DNA, the CDR3 is TGTGCCTGGAGTGGACCAATTACAGGGAGTCGGTACGAGCAGTACTTC. Protein: CAWSGPITGSRYEQYF.